One and the same sample provided the 32 T cell receptor beta chains below, sequenced in a study of blood T cells in healthy people across ages. PCR was performed a second time for about 7 to 11 cycles using a sample-barcoded 5' primer and a J-beta primer mix. One entry per CDR3 protein, called by TCRdb with MiXCR from the 5' RACE reads. The sample contains over 1,500,000 distinct CDR3 sequences, around 48% of which appear only once. The sequenced sample was blood. The receptors originated from a middle-aged woman in good health.

This clonotype has only a few counts. The genes are TRBV6-1 and TRBJ1-2, with TRBD1 identical over 9 bases. CDR1 is MNHNS and CDR2 is SASEGT in the germline V gene. This CDR3 comprises 14 residues. J lost 4 bases, V lost 3 bases, and 3 bases had no gene match. The CDR3 nucleotides are TGTGCCAGCAGTGACCCGGGACAGGGCTATGGCTACACCTTC. Encoded protein: CASSDPGQGYGYTF.

With respect to this clonotype: One end of the junction varies from germline; a read error may be responsible. The CDR3 nucleotides read TGCGCCAGCAGCTTAGTGGGTTCGGCCAACACTGAAGCTTTCTTT. This gives the protein CASSLVGSANTEAFF. The genes are TRBV7-2 and TRBJ1-1; the D is unclear. The CDR3 spans 15 residues. Germline values: CDR1 SGHTA, CDR2 FQGNSA.

In this sample, this clonotype turned up many times. The chain has TRBV4-2 and TRBJ2-5; no firm D call. Per the germline V gene, CDR1 is LGHNA and CDR2 is YNFKEQ. The CDR3 contains 14 residues. V gave up 4 bases and J gave up 3 bases, with 12 bases separating them. Here the CDR3 DNA reads TGTGCCAGCAGCCTTCGGACGGATAAAGAGACCCAGTACTTC. Amino acids: CASSLRTDKETQYF.

This chain connects TRBV28 to TRBJ2-7; perhaps TRBD1 as D (5 bases). The CDR3 length is 12 residues. The V gene lost 5 bases and the J gene lost 5 bases, with 10 bases spanning the gap. CDR1 is MDHEN, CDR2 SYDVKM, per germline. The CDR3 region is CASSLTVDEQYF. CDR3 nucleotide sequence: TGTGCCAGCAGTCTGACAGTCGACGAGCAGTACTTC.

Only one count was recorded for this clonotype. The V gene is TRBV24-1, the J gene TRBJ1-5; D might be TRBD1 (6 bases). The CDR3 contains 14 residues. Germline V gene data show CDR1 as KGHDR and CDR2 as SFDVKD. Trimming cost V 6 bases and J 4 bases, with 12 bases left between them. CDR3 nucleotide sequence: TGTGCCACCAGTCAACAGGGAAGGAATCAGCCCCAGCATTTT. Encoded protein: CATSQQGRNQPQHF.

The V call is TRBV7-9, the J call TRBJ1-4; no reliable D call. CDR1 and CDR2 (germline): SEHNR, FQNEAQ (reference sequence). The CDR3 is 15 residues long. V was pared by 5 bases and J by 3 bases, with 13 bases between. This CDR3 is CASSELTRANEKLFF. The CDR3 DNA sequence: TGTGCCAGCAGCGAACTTACGAGGGCTAATGAAAAACTGTTTTTT. Full variable domain (remainder filled in from reference TRBV7-9 and TRBJ1-4): DTGVSQNPRHKITKRGQNVTFRCDPISEHNRLYWYRQTLGQGPEFLTYFQNEAQLEKSRLLSDRFSAERPKGSFSTLEIQRTEQGDSAMYLCASSELTRANEKLFFGSGTQLSVL.

CDR3 coding DNA: TGTGCCAGCAGACCCAGGGGACGCTACGAGCAGTACTTC. This codes for CASRPRGRYEQYF. The chain links TRBV13 to TRBJ2-5; tentatively, D is TRBD1 (6 bases). The better agreement between TRBJ2-7 and the DNA end casts doubt on the J call. The germline V gene encodes CDR1 PRHDT and CDR2 FYEKMQ (reference sequence). There are 13 residues in the CDR3.

The chain joins TRBV14 to TRBJ1-6; D remains unclear. This CDR3 has 16 amino acids. Trimming cost V 0 bases and J 8 bases, with 14 bases left between them. The V gene's germline CDR1 is SGHDN and CDR2 FVKESK. CDR3 amino acids: CASSQDPRPRDSPLHF. The CDR3 DNA follows: TGTGCCAGCAGCCAAGATCCCAGGCCGAGGGATTCACCCCTCCACTTT.

A word on this clonotype: One junction end disagrees with the germline gene, perhaps due to a read error. The chain couples TRBV20-1 to TRBJ2-3; possibly TRBD1 or TRBD2 for D (6 bases each). This CDR3 is built from 15 residues. CDR1 DFQATT and CDR2 SNEGSKA come from the germline V gene (reference sequence). The chain's CDR3 is CSASGGLLSTDTRYF. In DNA, the CDR3 is TGCAGTGCTAGCGGGGGCCTACTTAGCACAGATACGCGGTATTTT.

Only a few counts were recorded for this clonotype. The V call is TRBV6-2 or TRBV6-3, the J call TRBJ2-7; D is undetermined. Trimming cost V 5 bases and J 0 bases, with 14 bases left between them. The CDR3 is 15 residues long. Looked up from germline, CDR1 is MNHEY and CDR2 is SVGEGT. Here the CDR3 reads CASSSPLRSSYEQYF. CDR3 DNA: TGTGCCAGCAGTAGCCCGCTAAGGAGCTCCTACGAGCAGTACTTC.

The sample holds one count of this clonotype. The chain joins TRBV7-9 to TRBJ2-3; D could derive from TRBD1 or TRBD2 (5 bases each). CDR3 length equals 12 residues. Deletions cut 7 bases from V and 3 bases from J, with 8 bases between. Germline V CDR1 and CDR2: SEHNR, FQNEAQ (reference sequence). This CDR3 reads CASMGRTDTQYF. Here the CDR3 DNA reads TGTGCCAGCATGGGACGGACAGATACGCAGTATTTT.

This chain joins TRBV5-1 and TRBJ2-1; TRBD1 matches 7 bases. Trimming at V came to 0 bases and at J to 9 bases, leaving 9 bases not matched to a gene. Germline CDR1 and CDR2: SGHRS and YFSETQ. The CDR3 extends over 15 amino acids. CDR3 sequence reads: CASSLGQGVWGEQFF. CDR3 nucleotides: TGCGCCAGCAGCTTGGGACAGGGCGTTTGGGGTGAGCAGTTCTTC. Full variable domain (remainder filled in from reference TRBV5-1 and TRBJ2-1): KAGVTQTPRYLIKTRGQQVTLSCSPISGHRSVSWYQQTPGQGLQFLFEYFSETQRNKGNFPGRFSGRQFSNSRSEMNVSTLELGDSALYLCASSLGQGVWGEQFFGPGTRLTVL.

V gene TRBV5-1 combines with J gene TRBJ2-4, with TRBD1 as a possible D gene (5 bases). V lost 1 base and J 1 base, leaving 6 bases between the germline ends. The germline V gene encodes CDR1 SGHRS and CDR2 YFSETQ. This CDR3 is built from 14 residues. The CDR3 bases are TGCGCCAGCAGCTTGAAGGGGGCCAAAAACATTCAGTACTTC. Its protein is CASSLKGAKNIQYF. The full variable domain, rest sourced from reference TRBV5-1 and TRBJ2-4, is KAGVTQTPRYLIKTRGQQVTLSCSPISGHRSVSWYQQTPGQGLQFLFEYFSETQRNKGNFPGRFSGRQFSNSRSEMNVSTLELGDSALYLCASSLKGAKNIQYFGAGTRLSVL.

V usage is TRBV7-2 and J usage is TRBJ2-5, with a weak D call TRBD2 (6 bases). The CDR3 is 14 residues long. Trimming cost V 1 base and J 3 bases, with 9 bases left between them. Germline assignment: CDR1 SGHTA and CDR2 FQGNSA. The CDR3 sequence: CASSLVGLKETQYF. The CDR3 bases are TGTGCCAGCAGCTTAGTAGGACTAAAAGAGACCCAGTACTTC.

The gene calls are TRBV12-3 or TRBV12-4 and TRBJ1-6; 7 nucleotides align to TRBD1. The junction had 7 bases not matched to a gene; V was cut back by 5 bases and J by 9 bases. This CDR3 comprises 14 residues. CDR3 protein: CASSARGPRSPLHF. CDR3 bases: TGTGCCAGCAGTGCGAGGGGGCCTCGTTCACCCCTCCACTTT.

The chain combines TRBV28 with TRBJ2-1; 10 bases are shared with TRBD2. Germline CDR1 reads MDHEN; CDR2 reads SYDVKM. Germline trimming cut 10 bases from V and 4 bases from J; bases unmatched to any gene: 7. This CDR3 spans 14 amino acids. CDR3 residues: CATLSGGRYNEQFF. For the CDR3, the DNA is TGTGCCACCCTTAGCGGGGGGCGGTACAATGAGCAGTTCTTC.

V usage is TRBV25-1 and J usage is TRBJ2-5; 7 nucleotides line up with TRBD1. J was trimmed by 5 bases and V by 1 base; bases with no gene match: 7. CDR1 MGHDK and CDR2 SYGVNS come from the germline V gene. The CDR3 extends over 15 amino acids. In DNA form, the CDR3 reads TGTGCCAGCAGTGAATTGCACAGGGGAGATGAGACCCAGTACTTC. As protein: CASSELHRGDETQYF.

The chain combines TRBV7-2 with TRBJ2-1, with TRBD2 matching 7 bases. There are 16 residues in the CDR3. The germline CDR1 and CDR2 sequences are SGHTA and FQGNSA. V lost 3 bases and J lost 5; bases outside the gene matches: 10. The CDR3 DNA reads TGTGCCAGCAGCTTGTTAAGGTTGGGGAGGGACAATGAGCAGTTCTTC. It codes for CASSLLRLGRDNEQFF.

The chain carries TRBV9 and TRBJ2-7; D is undetermined. The germline gives CDR1 SGDLS, CDR2 YYNGEE. The V end lost 4 bases, the J end lost 2 bases, and 19 bases lay between the germline ends. The CDR3 is made up of 16 amino acids. The CDR3: CASSTQPVMLPYEQYF. The CDR3 nucleotides are TGTGCCAGCAGCACACAGCCGGTTATGCTGCCCTACGAGCAGTACTTC.

This clonotype was seen repeatedly, ten times or more. V gene TRBV9 combines with J gene TRBJ2-5; D gene unclear. The V end was cut by 0 bases, the J end by 5 bases, with 5 bases between. This CDR3 comprises 12 residues. Germline loops: CDR1 SGDLS, CDR2 YYNGEE. CDR3 loop: CASSVAEETQYF. The CDR3 DNA reads TGTGCCAGCAGCGTAGCGGAGGAGACCCAGTACTTC.

This sequence joins TRBV28 and TRBJ2-1; 7 bases are a match to TRBD2. The CDR3 is 15 amino acids. Germline-derived CDR1 and CDR2 are MDHEN and SYDVKM. Trimming removed 4 bases from V and 10 bases from J; junction bases left unmatched: 13. Written as DNA, the CDR3 is TGTGCCAGCAGTTGGGGGGGACGCTCGGACTCCGAGCAGTTCTTC. Translated: CASSWGGRSDSEQFF.

This clonotype has just a few counts. The chain uses TRBV10-3 and TRBJ1-2; D may be TRBD1 (6 bases). Germline CDR1 and CDR2: ENHRY and SYGVKD. The CDR3 length is 13 residues. The V gene lost 3 bases and the J gene lost 3 bases, with 8 bases spanning the gap. CDR3 region: CAISDRQDYGYTF. The DNA of the CDR3 is TGTGCCATCAGTGACCGACAGGACTATGGCTACACCTTC.

The rearrangement uses TRBV5-4 and TRBJ2-1, with D uncertain. The ends were cut back, 3 bases at V and 0 bases at J, with 13 bases in the middle. CDR1 SGHNT and CDR2 YYREEE come from the germline V gene (reference sequence). The CDR3 covers 16 residues. The CDR3 sequence is CASSSPGNVSYNEQFF. The CDR3 coding sequence is TGTGCCAGCAGCTCTCCAGGAAACGTCTCCTACAATGAGCAGTTCTTC.

The genes are TRBV27 and TRBJ2-5; 8 nucleotides match TRBD1. The trim removed 5 bases at V and 6 bases at J, leaving 5 bases unmatched. The CDR3 is 13 residues long. From germline, CDR1 is MNHEY and CDR2 SMNVEV (reference sequence). In DNA, the CDR3 is TGTGCCAGCAGTACCAGGGGGCGGCAGACCCAGTACTTC. It translates to CASSTRGRQTQYF.

This clonotype has more than one count but fewer than ten. The chain has TRBV20-1 and TRBJ2-5; no clear D gene. Trimming stripped 0 bases from V and 4 bases from J, with 6 bases between. The CDR3 runs to 12 residues. The germline CDR1 and CDR2 sequences are DFQATT and SNEGSKA (reference sequence). The CDR3 here is CSARDRPETQYF. The CDR3 DNA follows: TGCAGTGCTAGAGACCGCCCAGAGACCCAGTACTTC.

The DNA for the CDR3 is TGCAGTGCTAGAAATCCTAGCCATGCCGAGCAGTACTTC. Amino acid sequence: CSARNPSHAEQYF. The rearrangement links TRBV20-1 to TRBJ2-7; D might be TRBD2 (5 bases). Germline CDR1 reads DFQATT; CDR2 reads SNEGSKA (reference sequence). V was shortened by 2 bases and J by 6 bases, with 14 bases between the two germline ends. This CDR3 contains 13 residues.

This clonotype was seen a few times. The chain is built from TRBV20-1 and TRBJ1-5; 9 bases agree with TRBD1. V lost 3 bases and J lost 7; bases outside the gene matches: 7. The CDR3 is made up of 14 amino acids. Germline loops: CDR1 DFQATT, CDR2 SNEGSKA (reference sequence). CDR3 protein: CSASRDREGQPQHF. The CDR3 DNA reads as TGCAGTGCTAGTCGGGACAGGGAGGGGCAGCCCCAGCATTTT.

This clonotype was seen more than once but under ten times. This sequence joins TRBV29-1 and TRBJ2-3; TRBD1 aligns across 9 bases. Germline V lookup: CDR1 SQVTM, CDR2 ANQGSEA. The CDR3 totals 15 residues. The trim removed 1 base at V and 1 base at J, leaving 3 bases unmatched. The CDR3 DNA reads TGCAGCGTTGAAGGCCGGGACAGGGGCACAGATACGCAGTATTTT. As protein: CSVEGRDRGTDTQYF.

This clonotype was counted only a few times. The genes are TRBV6-2 or TRBV6-3 and TRBJ2-6, with 7 nucleotides matching TRBD1. The trim removed 6 bases at V and 1 base at J, leaving 12 bases unmatched. CDR3 size: 18 residues. Germline lookup yields CDR1 MNHEY and CDR2 SVGEGT. CDR3 nucleotide sequence: TGTGCCAGCAGCACTAAACCGGGACAGATGTCTGGGGCCAACGTCCTGACTTTC. The encoded protein is CASSTKPGQMSGANVLTF.

The chain joins TRBV15 to TRBJ1-5; possible D gene TRBD1, 6 bases. The V end lost 2 bases, the J end lost 7 bases, and 15 bases lay between the germline ends. The CDR3 runs 15 residues. The V gene's germline CDR1 is LNHNV and CDR2 YYDKDF (reference sequence). CDR3 region: CATSRLNRVTQPQHF. The CDR3, as DNA: TGTGCCACCAGCAGACTGAACAGGGTAACCCAGCCCCAGCATTTT.

This clonotype was counted between two and nine times. CDR3 nucleotide sequence: TGCAGTGCAAGGACAGGGCCTTATGGCTACACCTTC. Its translation: CSARTGPYGYTF. The chain couples TRBV20-1 to TRBJ1-2, with 8 bases matching TRBD1. The CDR3 has 12 residues. Germline-derived CDR1 and CDR2 are DFQATT and SNEGSKA (reference sequence). V lost 6 bases to trimming and J lost 5 bases; unmatched junction nucleotides: 5.

The genes are TRBV28 and TRBJ2-1, with TRBD1 matching 8 bases. V shed 6 bases, J shed 7 bases, and the junction held 11 bases outside the gene matches. Germline V lookup: CDR1 MDHEN, CDR2 SYDVKM. This CDR3 has 15 amino acids. The CDR3 bases are TGTGCCAGCAGCAACCAGGGGGCGGTATGGAATGAGCAGTTCTTC. Encoded protein: CASSNQGAVWNEQFF.